This record concerns one T cell receptor beta chain sequence. The assay was immunoSEQ multiplex PCR, and TCRdb's table has in-frame clones only and misses some. This sample has some 700,000 clones, with around 85% found just once. Germline V gene lookup returns CDR1 LNHDA and CDR2 SQIVND (reference sequence). V shed 4 bases and J shed 0 bases, with 10 bases lying between them. The CDR3 covers 15 residues. These data belong to a study of shared T cell receptors in the human thymus. These same data were also listed under a study on human thymus T cells. Per that paper: Having corrective surgery for congenital heart defects, healthy Finnish infants were the ones who donated. Thymic resections from corrective heart surgery supplied the tissue. Related research reported highly overlapping thymic repertoires among unrelated individuals.

The rearrangement links TRBV19 to TRBJ1-5; D is perhaps TRBD1 (5 bases). The source of this sequence is a girl under three years old with a congenital heart defect. The sample was thymocytes. This CDR3 reads CASSRGHYSNQPQHF. Here the CDR3 DNA reads TGTGCCAGTAGTAGAGGACACTATAGCAATCAGCCCCAGCATTTT.